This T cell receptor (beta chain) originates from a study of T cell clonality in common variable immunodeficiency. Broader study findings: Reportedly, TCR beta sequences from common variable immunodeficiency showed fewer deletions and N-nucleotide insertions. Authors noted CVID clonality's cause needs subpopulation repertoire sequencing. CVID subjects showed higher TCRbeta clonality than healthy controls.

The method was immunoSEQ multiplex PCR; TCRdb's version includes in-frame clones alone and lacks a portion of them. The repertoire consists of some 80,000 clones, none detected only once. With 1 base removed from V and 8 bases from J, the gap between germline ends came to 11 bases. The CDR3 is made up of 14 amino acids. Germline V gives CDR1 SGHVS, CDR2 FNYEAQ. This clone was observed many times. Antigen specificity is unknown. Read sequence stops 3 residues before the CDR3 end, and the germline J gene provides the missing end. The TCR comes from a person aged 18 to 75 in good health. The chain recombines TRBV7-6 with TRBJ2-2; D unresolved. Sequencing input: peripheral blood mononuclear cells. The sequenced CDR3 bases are TGTGCCAGCAGCTTAGAAAGCGTCGAAGGGGAG. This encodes CASSLESVEGE. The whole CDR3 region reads CASSLESVEGELFF.